This T cell receptor (beta chain) was recovered during a study of cytomegalovirus exposure and HLA in healthy donors. General study findings and limits: Differences between HLA loci emerged in a later analysis of TCR association rates, with DRB1 most and HLA-C fewest.

In the case of this clone: The antigen remains undetermined.

The PCR ran on 60 Vbeta and 13 Jbeta primers. TCRdb's copy holds only in-frame clones and misses some; the assay was immunoSEQ multiplex PCR. The sample gives about 110,000 clones, approximately 80% of which show up once; roughly 4.2% is in the top ten. V trimming: 2 bases; J trimming: 0 bases; junction bases outside the gene matches: 3. The germline gives CDR1 MRHNA, CDR2 SNTAGT. This CDR3 region has 16 residues. Sample: PBMCs. The rearrangement links TRBV6-4 to TRBJ2-3; 9 bases map to TRBD2. This clonotype originated in a male donor in good health and CMV-seronegative. The CDR3 reads CASSDRLAASTDTQYF. In DNA, the CDR3 is TGTGCCAGCAGTGACCGACTAGCGGCTAGCACAGATACGCAGTATTTT.